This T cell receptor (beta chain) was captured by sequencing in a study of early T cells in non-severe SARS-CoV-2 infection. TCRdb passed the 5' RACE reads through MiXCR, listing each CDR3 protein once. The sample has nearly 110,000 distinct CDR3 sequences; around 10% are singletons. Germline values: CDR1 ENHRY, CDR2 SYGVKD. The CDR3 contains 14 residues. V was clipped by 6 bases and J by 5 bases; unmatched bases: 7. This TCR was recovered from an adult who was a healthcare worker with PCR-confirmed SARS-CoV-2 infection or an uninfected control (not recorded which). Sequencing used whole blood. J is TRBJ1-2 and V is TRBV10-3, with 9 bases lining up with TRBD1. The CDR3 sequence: CAIRNRGRLYGYTF. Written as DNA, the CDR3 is TGTGCCATCAGAAACAGGGGGCGTTTATATGGCTACACCTTC.